This T cell receptor (beta chain) appears in the sequencing data of a study of T cells after yellow fever vaccination. Whole-study findings and limits: Peaking faster, on day 5 versus 15, the secondary response was nonetheless weaker.

Template switching by 5'RACE produced TCR cDNA, adding a universal primer site and UMIs. TCRdb reprocessed the 5' RACE reads via MiXCR and lists one record per CDR3 protein. The table has about 340,000 distinct CDR3 sequences, about 9.5% seen once. This clonotype has only a few counts. Its specificity is not known. CDR3 length: 15 residues. V shed 3 bases and J shed 3 bases, with 15 bases lying between them. Germline values: CDR1 LNHDA, CDR2 SQIVND (reference sequence). The genes are TRBV19 and TRBJ2-7, with unresolved D. This receptor was obtained from a young man who received the YFV17D yellow fever vaccine. The sample here was PBMCs, taken on the day of the first yellow fever vaccination. For the CDR3, the DNA is TGTGCCAGTAGTATCGGGTCTCTACGGTACTACGAGCAGTACTTC. Protein product: CASSIGSLRYYEQYF.